This T cell receptor beta chain is from a study of siplizumab effects on memory and regulatory T cells. Comments on this clone: Its cognate antigen is unknown.

Data came from immunoSEQ multiplex PCR; TCRdb stores just in-frame clones and leaves some out. This table has fewer than 120,000 clones, over 85% appearing once. The germline V and J ends were trimmed by 6 bases and 3 bases, with 8 bases remaining between them. CDR3 length: 12 amino acids. Germline CDR1 MGHDK, CDR2 SYGVNS. Study outcomes and limitations: Naive T cells appeared more diverse than memory cells and seemed to be major alloresponse contributors. Siplizumab led to significantly less abundant alloreactive sequences that could be traced back to unstimulated CD4+ memory cells.

The source is a human donor in good health. The source material was CD4+ T cells sorted from blood. The rearrangement uses TRBV25-1 and TRBJ1-1; no clear D. This CDR3 is CASRSSDTEAFF. The CDR3 nucleotides read TGTGCCAGCAGGAGTTCGGACACTGAAGCTTTCTTT.